This T cell receptor (beta chain) was recorded in a study of shared clonotypes between healthy human individuals. Findings and limits, study-wide: Measured sharing among donors was expected to vary with sequencing depth. It was observed that around 5% of naive CD4 clonotypes were shared across several donors.

Sequencing was performed with immunoSEQ multiplex PCR; in TCRdb, only in-frame clones are kept and a portion is missing. The table shows roughly 1,100,000 clones, with about 77% occurring only once. The germline V gene encodes CDR1 SGHRS and CDR2 YFSETQ. CDR3 length: 14 amino acids. The V segment lost 3 bases and the J segment 8 bases; nucleotides outside the gene matches: 5. Comments on this clone: Antigen specificity is unknown.

The sequence derives from a man between 18 and 35 years old in good health. Source material: memory CD4+ T cells sorted from blood. As to subset: CD45RA-negative fraction. The genes are TRBV5-1 and TRBJ2-1; 10 nucleotides align to TRBD2. The CDR3 nucleotides are TGCGCCAGCAGCTCTAGCGGGGGATCGTATGAGCAGTTCTTC. Encoded protein: CASSSSGGSYEQFF.